This T cell receptor (beta chain) is drawn from a study of T cells in localized non-small cell lung cancer. The assay was immunoSEQ multiplex PCR, and TCRdb's table has in-frame clones only and misses some. This sample yields under 40,000 clones, of which approximately 72% are seen a single time; roughly two fifths belongs to the top ten. Findings and limits, study-wide: Median detection of top 100 tumor clones in adjacent lung was around 60 clones.

Deletions cut 3 bases from V and 2 bases from J, with 11 bases between. The CDR3 contains 16 residues. Germline CDR1 reads SGHVS; CDR2 reads FNYEAQ. In this sample, this clone turned up once. The antigen is undetermined. The sample carries other DNA sequences with the same CDR3. The gene calls are TRBV7-6 and TRBJ2-6; D may correspond to TRBD1 or TRBD2 (7 bases each). The clonotype comes from a male donor at least 60 years old with stage II squamous cell lung carcinoma. Sequencing was performed on peripheral blood, taken before any cancer treatment. The DNA for the CDR3 is TGTGCCAGCAGCTTGGGGGGGACAGCTGGGGCCAACGTCCTGACTTTC. Translation gives CASSLGGTAGANVLTF. The variable domain in full, completed from reference TRBV7-6 and TRBJ2-6, reads GAGVSQSPRYKVTKRGQDVALRCDPISGHVSLYWYRQALGQGPEFLTYFNYEAQQDKSGLPNDRFSAERPEGSISTLTIQRTEQRDSAMYRCASSLGGTAGANVLTFGAGSRLTVL.